This record looks at one T cell receptor (beta chain) sequence and its context. In its sample, this clone was seen once. Its antigen specificity is not known. No clone much larger than this one lies a single base away; base qualities are absent. The sample comes from a study of Ad26.COV2.S vaccination and SARS-CoV-2 variants (dated by TCRdb to the early 2020s). Background for the entire study: Donors in the vaccine arm were drawn from COV1001, a multicentre, randomized, double-blind, placebo-controlled phase I-IIa trial testing Ad26.COV2.S in healthy adults. Ad26.COV2.S was given intramuscularly at 5x10^10 or 1x10^11 viral particles, as a single shot or as two shots 56 days apart. TCRbeta repertoire sequencing served as the tool for gauging how specific and how broad the SARS-CoV-2-reactive T cell receptors were following Ad26.COV2.S vaccination. A total of around 32 samples were included in the TCR-sequenced set, comprising around 19 Ad26.COV2.S vaccine recipients, 5 placebo recipients and 8 SARS-CoV-2 convalescent individuals. Participants in the trial were split at random into five groups of five each, receiving low-dose or high-dose Ad26.COV2.S once or twice, or else placebo on both occasions. Throughout the experiments and outcome assessment, investigators stayed blinded to trial group allocation. Results and caveats for the whole study, not just this receptor: After vaccination, substantial breadth of spike-specific CD8+ and CD4+ T cell responses was reported. It was noted by the authors that total T cell responses may have been underestimated by the TCR breadth and depth analyses. The study lacked the statistical power to compare responses across vaccine doses or regimens. Ad26.COV2.S recipients had higher spike-specific TCR breadth than placebo recipients (P = 0.0014). Non-spike TCR breadth was comparable between vaccine and placebo recipients, consistent with the vaccine containing only spike.

The treatment or condition label, as the study defines it: about 20 received Ad26.COV2.S at low or high dose, single or two shots; several received placebo; per-sample allocation not given. Repertoires of vaccine and placebo recipients were sequenced from samples collected on day 63 after the first injection. Between 29 July and 7 August 2020, Cohort 1b enrolled 20 to 30 adults aged 18-55 years at one site in Boston, USA. Ad26.COV2.S was a replication-incompetent adenovirus type 26 vector that expressed a prefusion-stabilized SARS-CoV-2 spike protein derived from the original Wuhan strain. The immunoSEQ Assay was the method used to sequence TCRbeta CDR3 regions. After extraction, genomic DNA underwent amplification by bias-controlled multiplex PCR, followed by high-throughput sequencing. As for how the authors treated the data: Collapsing and filtering of sequences were performed to quantify the absolute abundance of each unique TCRbeta CDR3 region. T cell fraction was estimated by normalizing TCRbeta template counts to usable DNA, which was measured by amplifying reference genes present in all nucleated cells. Repertoire TCRs were annotated as SARS-CoV-2-specific when V gene, CDR3 amino acid sequence and J gene were exactly matched to a known reactive TCR set. The reference SARS-CoV-2 TCR set came from MIRA and was filtered for enrichment in COVID-19-positive ImmuneCODE repertoires, removing public or cross-reactive TCRs. Based on the MIRA antigens, annotated TCRs were further analysed at the level of specific ORF or position within ORF. Depth was the summed frequency of annotated unique rearrangements, while breadth was defined as annotated unique rearrangements over total unique productive rearrangements. TCR breadth was compared between groups using two-sided Wilcoxon rank-sum tests. TCRdb mirrors the immuneACCESS table, restricted to in-frame sequences. Some clones are absent from its copies; in checked studies, under half trace to an unresolved V gene, and the reason for the others is unknown. D and trimming were read from the DNA, whereas the V and J calls and clone size are those reported in that table. Here the sample has some 250,000 clones; 70% to 90% occur a single time. Roughly a tenth of the sample is held by the ten biggest clonotypes.

The clonotype was recovered from a person between 18 and 59 years old who received the Ad26.COV2.S COVID-19 vaccine or a placebo. The sequencing here drew on peripheral blood, taken in a trial of Ad26.COV2.S vaccine versus placebo.

The nucleotide sequence reads TGTGCCAGCAGCAAAGGACAGCCTGAAAAACTGTTTTTT. Translated, this gives CASSKGQPEKLFF. The chain couples TRBV7-2 to TRBJ1-4; the D gene is perhaps TRBD1, from 6 matching bases. The CDR3 contains 13 residues, cysteine and phenylalanine counted. Only the CDR3 DNA is retained, 39 bases long and in frame from the first base. Taken from the germline V gene, the CDR1 and CDR2 loops are SGHTA and FQGNSA. V sheds 5 bases and J sheds 7 bases, leaving 11 bases between their ends.